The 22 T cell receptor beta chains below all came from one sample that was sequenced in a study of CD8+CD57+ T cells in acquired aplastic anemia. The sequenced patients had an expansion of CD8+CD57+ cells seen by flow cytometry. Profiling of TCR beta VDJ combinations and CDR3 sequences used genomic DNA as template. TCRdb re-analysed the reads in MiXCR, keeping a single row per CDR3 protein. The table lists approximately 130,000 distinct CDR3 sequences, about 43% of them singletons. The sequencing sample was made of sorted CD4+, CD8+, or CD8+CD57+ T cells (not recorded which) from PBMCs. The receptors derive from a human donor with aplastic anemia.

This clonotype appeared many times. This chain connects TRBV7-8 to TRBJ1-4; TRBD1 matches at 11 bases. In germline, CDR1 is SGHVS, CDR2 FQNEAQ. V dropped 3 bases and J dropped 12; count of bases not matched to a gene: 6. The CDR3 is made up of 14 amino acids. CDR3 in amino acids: CASSFRDRGTQLFF. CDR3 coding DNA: TGTGCCAGCAGCTTCCGGGACAGGGGGACACAACTGTTTTTT.

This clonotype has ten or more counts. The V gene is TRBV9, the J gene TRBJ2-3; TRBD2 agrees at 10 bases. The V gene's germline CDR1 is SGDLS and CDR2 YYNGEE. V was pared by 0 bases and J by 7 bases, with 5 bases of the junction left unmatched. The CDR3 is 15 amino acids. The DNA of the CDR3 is TGTGCCAGCAGCGTAGTTGCTAGCGGGGGATATACGCAGTATTTT. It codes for CASSVVASGGYTQYF.

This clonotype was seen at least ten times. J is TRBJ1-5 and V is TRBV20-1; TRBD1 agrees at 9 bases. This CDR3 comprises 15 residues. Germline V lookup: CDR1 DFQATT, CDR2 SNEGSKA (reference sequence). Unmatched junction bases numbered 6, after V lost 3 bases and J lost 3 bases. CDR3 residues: CSARTGGSYNQPQHF. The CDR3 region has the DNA TGCAGTGCTAGGACAGGGGGTTCGTACAATCAGCCCCAGCATTTT.

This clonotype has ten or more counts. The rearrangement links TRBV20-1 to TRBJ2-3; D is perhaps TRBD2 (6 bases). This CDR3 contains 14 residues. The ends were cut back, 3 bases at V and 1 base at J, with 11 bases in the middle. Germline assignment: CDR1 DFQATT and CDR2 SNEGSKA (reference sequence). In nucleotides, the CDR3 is TGCAGTGCTAGGATGTGGGGGGGCACAGATACGCAGTATTTT. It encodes CSARMWGGTDTQYF.

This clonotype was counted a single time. CDR3 region: CASGRQPGEAFF. CDR3 nucleotides: TGCGCCAGCGGTAGACAGCCCGGTGAAGCTTTCTTT. The V gene is TRBV10-1, the J gene TRBJ1-1; perhaps TRBD1 as D (5 bases). Trimming took off 8 bases at V and 7 bases at J, with 14 bases between the two ends. CDR1 WNHNN and CDR2 SYGVQD come from the germline V gene (reference sequence). There are 12 residues in the CDR3.

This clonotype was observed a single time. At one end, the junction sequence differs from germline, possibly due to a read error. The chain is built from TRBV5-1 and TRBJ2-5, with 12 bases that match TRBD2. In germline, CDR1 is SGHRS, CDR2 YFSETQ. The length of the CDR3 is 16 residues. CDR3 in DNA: TGCGCCAGCACCTTGAGGACTAGCGGGGCGAGAGAGACCCAGTACTTC. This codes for CASTLRTSGARETQYF. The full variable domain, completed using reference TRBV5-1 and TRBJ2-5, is KAGVTQTPRYLIKTRGQQVTLSCSPISGHRSVSWYQQTPGQGLQFLFEYFSETQRNKGNFPGRFSGRQFSNSRSEMNVSTLELGDSALYLCASTLRTSGARETQYFGPGTRLLVL.

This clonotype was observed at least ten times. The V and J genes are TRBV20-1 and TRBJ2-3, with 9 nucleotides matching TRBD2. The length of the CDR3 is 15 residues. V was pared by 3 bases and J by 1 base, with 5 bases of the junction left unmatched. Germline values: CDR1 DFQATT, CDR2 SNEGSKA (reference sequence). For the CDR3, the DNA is TGCAGTGCTAGTCCTATAGCGGGGGGCACAGATACGCAGTATTTT. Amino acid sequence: CSASPIAGGTDTQYF.

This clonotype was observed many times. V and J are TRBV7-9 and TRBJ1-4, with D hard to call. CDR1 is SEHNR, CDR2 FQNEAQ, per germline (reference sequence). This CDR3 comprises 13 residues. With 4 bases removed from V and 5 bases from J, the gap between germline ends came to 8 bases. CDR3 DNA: TGTGCCAGCAGCTGGAATGAGAATGAAAAACTGTTTTTT. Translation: CASSWNENEKLFF.

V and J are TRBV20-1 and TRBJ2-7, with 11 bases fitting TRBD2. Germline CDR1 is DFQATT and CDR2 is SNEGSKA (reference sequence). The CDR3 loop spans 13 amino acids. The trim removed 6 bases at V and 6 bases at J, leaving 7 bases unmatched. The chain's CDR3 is CSATPGLAGEQYF. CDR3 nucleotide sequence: TGCAGTGCAACGCCCGGACTAGCGGGCGAGCAGTACTTC.

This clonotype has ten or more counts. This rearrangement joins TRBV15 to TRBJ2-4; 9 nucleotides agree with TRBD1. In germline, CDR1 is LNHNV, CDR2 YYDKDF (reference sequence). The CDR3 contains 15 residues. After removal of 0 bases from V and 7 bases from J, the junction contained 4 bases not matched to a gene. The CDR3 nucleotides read TGTGCCACCAGCAGAGATTTAGGACAGGGGAACATTCAGTACTTC. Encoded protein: CATSRDLGQGNIQYF.

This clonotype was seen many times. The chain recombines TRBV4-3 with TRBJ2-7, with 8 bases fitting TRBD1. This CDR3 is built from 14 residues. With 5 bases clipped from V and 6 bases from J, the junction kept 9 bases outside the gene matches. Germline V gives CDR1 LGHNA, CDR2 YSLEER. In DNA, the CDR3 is TGCGCCAGCAGCAAGGGGACAGGTTTGGGCGAGCAGTACTTC. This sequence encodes CASSKGTGLGEQYF.

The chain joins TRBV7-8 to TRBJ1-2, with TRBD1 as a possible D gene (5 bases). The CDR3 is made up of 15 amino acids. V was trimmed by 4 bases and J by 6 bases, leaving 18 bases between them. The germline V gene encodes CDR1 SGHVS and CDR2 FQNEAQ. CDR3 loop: CASSYEGLLGDGYTF. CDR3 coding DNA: TGTGCCAGCAGCTACGAGGGACTCCTAGGAGATGGCTACACCTTC.

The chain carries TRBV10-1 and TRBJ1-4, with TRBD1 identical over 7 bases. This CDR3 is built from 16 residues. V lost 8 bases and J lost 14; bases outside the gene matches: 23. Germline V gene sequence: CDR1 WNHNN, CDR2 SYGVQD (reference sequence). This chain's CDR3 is CASDPGISDRSTGLFF. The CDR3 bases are TGCGCCAGCGACCCGGGAATCTCCGACAGGTCGACAGGGCTGTTTTTT.

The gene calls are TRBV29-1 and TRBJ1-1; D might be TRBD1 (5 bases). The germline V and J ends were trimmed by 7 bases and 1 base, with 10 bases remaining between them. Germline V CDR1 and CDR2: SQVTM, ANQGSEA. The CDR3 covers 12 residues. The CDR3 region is CSAGGQNTEAFF. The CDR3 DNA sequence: TGCAGCGCCGGAGGACAGAACACTGAAGCTTTCTTT.

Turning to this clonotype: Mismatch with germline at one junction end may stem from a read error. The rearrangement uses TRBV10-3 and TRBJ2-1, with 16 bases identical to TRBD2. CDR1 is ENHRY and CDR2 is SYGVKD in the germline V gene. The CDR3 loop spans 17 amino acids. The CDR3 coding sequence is TGCGCCACCAGTGGGACTAGCGGGGGGGCCGTTGTCAATGAGCAGTTCTTC. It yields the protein CATSGTSGGAVVNEQFF.

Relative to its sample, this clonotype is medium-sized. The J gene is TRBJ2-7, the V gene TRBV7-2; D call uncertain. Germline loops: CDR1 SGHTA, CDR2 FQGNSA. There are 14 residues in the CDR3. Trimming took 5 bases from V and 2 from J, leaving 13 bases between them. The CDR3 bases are TGTGCCAGCAGCCCTTCTGGCGGACCCTACGAGCAGTACTTC. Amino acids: CASSPSGGPYEQYF.

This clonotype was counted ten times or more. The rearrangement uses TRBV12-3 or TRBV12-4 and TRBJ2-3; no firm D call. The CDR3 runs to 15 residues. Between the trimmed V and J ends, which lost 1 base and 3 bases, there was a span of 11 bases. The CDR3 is CASSLDRVGTDTQYF. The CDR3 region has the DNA TGTGCCAGCAGTTTAGATCGGGTGGGGACAGATACGCAGTATTTT.

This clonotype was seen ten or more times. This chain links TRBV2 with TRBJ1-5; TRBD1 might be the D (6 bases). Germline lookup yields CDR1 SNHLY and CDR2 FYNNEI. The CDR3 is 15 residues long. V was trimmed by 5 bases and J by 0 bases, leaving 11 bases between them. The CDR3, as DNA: TGTGCCAGCAGTAATTACAGGGTTAGCAATCAGCCCCAGCATTTT. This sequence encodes CASSNYRVSNQPQHF.

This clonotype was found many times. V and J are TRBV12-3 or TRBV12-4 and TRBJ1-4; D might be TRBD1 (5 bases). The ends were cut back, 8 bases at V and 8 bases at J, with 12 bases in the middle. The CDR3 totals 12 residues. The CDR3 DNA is TGTGCCAGCGGGGGGAGGCCGGAAAAACTGTTTTTT. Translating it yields CASGGRPEKLFF.

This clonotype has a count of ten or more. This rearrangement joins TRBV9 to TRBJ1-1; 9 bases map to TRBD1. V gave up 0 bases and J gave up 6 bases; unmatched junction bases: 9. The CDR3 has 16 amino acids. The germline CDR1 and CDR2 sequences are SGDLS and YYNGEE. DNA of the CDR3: TGTGCCAGCAGCGTAGGTGCTGGACAGGGGAGAGCTGAAGCTTTCTTT. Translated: CASSVGAGQGRAEAFF.

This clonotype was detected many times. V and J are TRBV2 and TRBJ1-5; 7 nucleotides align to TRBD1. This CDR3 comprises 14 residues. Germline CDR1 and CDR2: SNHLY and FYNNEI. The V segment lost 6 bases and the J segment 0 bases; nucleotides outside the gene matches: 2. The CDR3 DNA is TGTGCCAGCAGGACAGGGCCTAGCAATCAGCCCCAGCATTTT. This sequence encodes CASRTGPSNQPQHF.

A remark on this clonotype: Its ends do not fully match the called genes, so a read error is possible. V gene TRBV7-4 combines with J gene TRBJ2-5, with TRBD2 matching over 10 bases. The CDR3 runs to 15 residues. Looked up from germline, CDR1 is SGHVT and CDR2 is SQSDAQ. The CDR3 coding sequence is TGTGCCAGCAGCGTAGCGGGGGGATTCCAAGAGACCCAGTACTTC. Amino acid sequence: CASSVAGGFQETQYF.